The next 14 T cell receptor beta chains were all read from a single sample in a study of cytomegalovirus exposure and HLA in healthy donors. 60 Vbeta and 13 Jbeta primers were used in PCR. Profiling relied on immunoSEQ multiplex PCR, and the TCRdb table lists in-frame clones only, not all of them. This table holds around 130,000 clones, 65% to 90% found once. The sequenced sample consisted of PBMCs. The receptors stem from a woman in her late teens or twenties in good health and CMV-seropositive.

The rearrangement links TRBV5-1 to TRBJ2-2; the match to TRBD2 covers 13 bases. The CDR3 has 16 residues. The trim removed 4 bases at V and 8 bases at J, leaving 8 bases unmatched. Germline lookup yields CDR1 SGHRS and CDR2 YFSETQ. This CDR3 is CASSIGLAGVPGELFF. CDR3 in DNA: TGCGCCAGCAGCATAGGACTAGCGGGGGTCCCGGGGGAGCTGTTTTTT.

V usage is TRBV7-9 and J usage is TRBJ1-2; D not certain. Germline V lookup: CDR1 SEHNR, CDR2 FQNEAQ (reference sequence). CDR3 size: 17 residues. Trimming removed 1 base at V and 0 bases at J, with 15 bases between. CDR3 sequence reads: CASSLGATAEANYGYTF. The CDR3 DNA is TGTGCCAGCAGCTTAGGTGCCACAGCTGAAGCTAACTATGGCTACACCTTC.

This chain uses TRBV6-1 with TRBJ2-5; 8 nucleotides match TRBD1. The CDR3 loop spans 14 amino acids. The trim removed 5 bases at V and 4 bases at J, leaving 6 bases unmatched. Germline assignment: CDR1 MNHNS and CDR2 SASEGT. CDR3 in DNA: TGTGCCAGCAGTATATCGACAGGGGCAGAGACCCAGTACTTC. Translated: CASSISTGAETQYF.

The DNA of the CDR3 is TGTGCCAGCAGTTTATCGGGCCCTCTATCACCCCTCCACTTT. Its translation: CASSLSGPLSPLHF. This sequence joins TRBV27 and TRBJ1-6; D remains unclear. Germline CDR1 reads MNHEY; CDR2 reads SMNVEV (reference sequence). Trimming stripped 0 bases from V and 10 bases from J, with 10 bases between. This CDR3 spans 14 amino acids.

The rearrangement uses TRBV6-5 and TRBJ2-1; 9 nucleotides match TRBD1. The CDR3 extends over 14 amino acids. Per the germline V gene, CDR1 is MNHEY and CDR2 is SVGAGI. With 5 bases clipped from V and 9 bases from J, the junction kept 8 bases outside the gene matches. This CDR3 is CASSPGTGFSEQFF. CDR3 bases: TGTGCCAGCAGTCCCGGGACAGGGTTTAGTGAGCAGTTCTTC.

This sequence joins TRBV5-1 and TRBJ2-1; TRBD2 agrees at 13 bases. J lost 4 bases, V lost 2 bases, and 3 bases had no gene match. CDR1 is SGHRS, CDR2 YFSETQ, per germline. This CDR3 comprises 16 residues. The CDR3 DNA reads TGCGCCAGCAGCTTAACGACTAGCGGGGGGTACAATGAGCAGTTCTTC. This sequence encodes CASSLTTSGGYNEQFF.

The chain combines TRBV2 with TRBJ1-1, with D uncertain. Per germline, CDR1 SNHLY and CDR2 FYNNEI. V was cut by 7 bases and J by 3 bases, with 12 bases left in between. CDR3 length: 13 amino acids. The CDR3 bases are TGTGCCAGCAACTTGGTTGTGGACACTGAAGCTTTCTTT. As protein: CASNLVVDTEAFF.

The rearrangement joins TRBV5-6 to TRBJ2-7; tentative D call: TRBD1 (5 bases). The CDR3 has 12 residues. V was cut by 4 bases and J by 6 bases, with 11 bases left in between. Germline CDR1 is SGHDT and CDR2 is YYEEEE. The CDR3 protein is CASSSTGAEQYF. The CDR3, as DNA: TGTGCCAGCAGCAGCACTGGGGCCGAGCAGTACTTC.

J is TRBJ1-3 and V is TRBV28; perhaps TRBD1 as D (6 bases). CDR3 length equals 16 residues. From germline, CDR1 is MDHEN and CDR2 SYDVKM. Between the trimmed V and J ends, which lost 6 bases and 0 bases, there was a span of 15 bases. The CDR3 DNA reads TGTGCCAGCAGCCCGGGAGGGACAAGCTCTGGAAACACCATATATTTT. This sequence encodes CASSPGGTSSGNTIYF.

The chain combines TRBV2 with TRBJ1-4, with D perhaps matching TRBD1 (5 bases). V lost 8 bases and J lost 4, with 8 bases in between. Germline V gene data show CDR1 as SNHLY and CDR2 as FYNNEI. This CDR3 is 12 amino acids long. The CDR3 spells CASRGGNEKLFF. The CDR3 region has the DNA TGTGCCAGCCGGGGGGGTAATGAAAAACTGTTTTTT.

This sequence joins TRBV28 and TRBJ1-4; possible D gene TRBD1, 5 bases. CDR3 length: 16 amino acids. The germline V and J ends were trimmed by 5 bases and 3 bases, with 16 bases remaining between them. Germline CDR1 is MDHEN and CDR2 is SYDVKM. CDR3 region: CASSLPTQVPNEKLFF. The CDR3 DNA reads TGTGCCAGCAGTCTACCCACACAGGTACCTAATGAAAAACTGTTTTTT.

This sequence joins TRBV5-4 and TRBJ1-4; no firm D call. The CDR3 has 14 residues. The germline V gene encodes CDR1 SGHNT and CDR2 YYREEE (reference sequence). V was trimmed by 0 bases and J by 7 bases, leaving 10 bases between them. The CDR3 DNA reads TGTGCCAGCAGCTTGGTTGGTGCGGGTGAAAAACTGTTTTTT. Translating it yields CASSLVGAGEKLFF. Supplemented by reference TRBV5-4 and TRBJ1-4, the full variable domain reads ETGVTQSPTHLIKTRGQQVTLRCSSQSGHNTVSWYQQALGQGPQFIFQYYREEENGRGNFPPRFSGLQFPNYSSELNVNALELDDSALYLCASSLVGAGEKLFFGSGTQLSVL.

This rearrangement joins TRBV30 to TRBJ2-7; TRBD1 might be the D (5 bases). The CDR3 totals 13 residues. CDR1 and CDR2 from the germline V gene are GTSNPN and SVGIG (reference sequence). The V and J ends lost 2 bases and 4 bases respectively, with 12 bases between them. CDR3 in DNA: TGTGCCTGGAGTACCAAACAGGCGTACGAGCAGTACTTC. Its protein product is CAWSTKQAYEQYF.

A few counts support this clone. The genes are TRBV7-9 and TRBJ2-3; a possible D gene is TRBD1 (6 bases). The germline V and J ends were trimmed by 5 bases and 7 bases, with 16 bases remaining between them. This CDR3 is built from 14 residues. Germline CDR1 SEHNR, CDR2 FQNEAQ (reference sequence). As DNA, the CDR3 is TGTGCCAGCAGCCCTGACCCGGGACAATATACGCAGTATTTT. This codes for CASSPDPGQYTQYF.